The 10 T cell receptor beta chains in this list originate from one sample, sequenced in a study of CD8 T cells in Susac syndrome. The RNA input was roughly 0.45 to 1 ug, and it was reverse transcribed with random hexamers. Via MiXCR, TCRdb re-called the immunoSEQ multiplex PCR reads, giving one row per CDR3 protein. This table holds around 71,000 distinct CDR3 sequences, under 96% found once. The specimen was CD4+ T cells from PBMCs. Receptors originate from a human donor with multiple sclerosis.

The rearrangement links TRBV5-1 to TRBJ1-6; D is uncertain. Germline assignment: CDR1 SGHRS and CDR2 YFSETQ. Trimming stripped 0 bases from V and 6 bases from J, with 10 bases between. The CDR3 contains 15 residues. The CDR3 spells CASSLEAIPNSPLHF. For the CDR3, the DNA is TGCGCCAGCAGCTTGGAGGCGATTCCTAATTCACCCCTCCACTTT.

This chain connects TRBV30 to TRBJ2-5, with unresolved D. Germline CDR1 GTSNPN, CDR2 SVGIG (reference sequence). V lost 5 bases to trimming and J lost 4 bases, with 11 bases between them. The CDR3 contains 12 residues. CDR3 bases: TGTGCCTGGGGAGCCACCGGAGAGACCCAGTACTTC. Residues: CAWGATGETQYF.

CDR3 residues: CASSRVPGQGNYGYTF. DNA of the CDR3: TGTGCCAGCAGCCGAGTCCCGGGACAGGGAAACTATGGCTACACCTTC. The V and J genes are TRBV3-1 and TRBJ1-2, with TRBD1 identical over 9 bases. J lost 2 bases, V lost 4 bases, and 8 bases had no gene match. CDR1 LGHDT and CDR2 YNNKEL come from the germline V gene (reference sequence). This CDR3 is built from 16 residues.

This rearrangement joins TRBV12-3 or TRBV12-4 to TRBJ1-1, with D possibly matching TRBD1 (5 bases). The CDR3 spans 14 residues. V was cut by 7 bases and J by 1 base, with 13 bases left in between. This CDR3 reads CASTKDIENTEAFF. CDR3 bases: TGTGCCAGCACTAAGGACATAGAGAACACTGAAGCTTTCTTT.

The chain joins TRBV12-3 or TRBV12-4 to TRBJ2-1; D not certain. CDR3 length: 14 amino acids. Between the trimmed V and J ends, which lost 3 bases and 4 bases, there was a span of 10 bases. CDR3 in amino acids: CASSLESVYNEQFF. The DNA for the CDR3 is TGTGCCAGCAGTTTGGAGTCGGTGTACAATGAGCAGTTCTTC.

The chain combines TRBV20-1 with TRBJ2-7; 10 nucleotides agree with TRBD2. The CDR3 runs 12 residues. V shed 6 bases and J 3 bases; nucleotides not matched to a gene: 2. The germline CDR1 and CDR2 sequences are DFQATT and SNEGSKA (reference sequence). The CDR3 region has the DNA TGCAGTGCGATAGCGGGGGGCTACGAGCAGTACTTC. Translation gives CSAIAGGYEQYF.

V usage is TRBV28 and J usage is TRBJ1-2; 9 bases fit TRBD1. From germline, CDR1 is MDHEN and CDR2 SYDVKM. The CDR3 consists of 12 residues. V shed 6 bases, J shed 11 bases, and the junction held 7 bases outside the gene matches. The CDR3 DNA reads TGTGCCAGCAGGGGGACAGGGCCACCGTACACCTTC. This codes for CASRGTGPPYTF.

CDR3 DNA sequence: TGTGCCCTCGGGAGGGTTATCGGTGTCGACGAGCAGTACTTC. Its translation is CALGRVIGVDEQYF. This chain uses TRBV2 with TRBJ2-7; TRBD2 agrees at 8 bases. CDR1 and CDR2 from the germline V gene are SNHLY and FYNNEI. V trimming: 11 bases; J trimming: 5 bases; junction bases outside the gene matches: 14. This CDR3 is 14 amino acids long.

This chain links TRBV7-2 with TRBJ2-3, with TRBD1 matching 8 bases. The CDR3 loop spans 14 amino acids. With 7 bases clipped from V and 1 base from J, the junction kept 4 bases outside the gene matches. Germline V gene lookup returns CDR1 SGHTA and CDR2 FQGNSA. CDR3 sequence reads: CASNPTGGTDTQYF. The CDR3 DNA sequence: TGTGCCAGCAACCCGACAGGGGGCACAGATACGCAGTATTTT.

The chain has TRBV7-2 and TRBJ2-5; TRBD2 agrees at 7 bases. The CDR3 has 16 residues. Germline V lookup: CDR1 SGHTA, CDR2 FQGNSA. The junction had 10 bases not matched to a gene; V was cut back by 5 bases and J by 1 base. CDR3: CASSIRLAGPQETQYF. The CDR3 DNA is TGTGCCAGCAGCATTCGACTAGCAGGCCCCCAAGAGACCCAGTACTTC.